The sequence of this T cell receptor (beta chain) was determined in a study of cytomegalovirus exposure and HLA in healthy donors. Germline CDR1 is SGHAT and CDR2 is FQNNGV. The V end was cut by 3 bases, the J end by 3 bases, with 11 bases between. There are 14 residues in the CDR3. In the PCR, 60 Vbeta and 13 Jbeta primers were used. Clones were sequenced by immunoSEQ multiplex PCR, and TCRdb holds only the in-frame ones, with some missing. The sample records approximately 100,000 clones, about three quarters being singletons. Remarks on this clone: Its target is unknown.

Every donor was a healthy person donating bone marrow. Study-wide results and caveats: Analysis performed later found around 15,000 TCR beta sequences associated with HLA alleles at 0.05 false discovery rate. Researchers catalogued 164 TCR beta chains as cytomegalovirus-associated. In an earlier analysis, in some 540 donors, most V segments appeared productive either ~90% or ~30% of the time.

V usage is TRBV11-2 and J usage is TRBJ2-5; D remains ambiguous. What was sequenced was PBMCs. The sequence was collected from a female donor in good health and CMV-seronegative. The chain's CDR3 is CASSFGRGEETQYF. The CDR3 nucleotides read TGTGCCAGCAGCTTTGGCAGAGGAGAAGAGACCCAGTACTTC.